These 20 T cell receptor beta chains were all obtained from the same sample, sequenced in a study of T-cell reconstitution after alpha-beta-depleted transplantation in children. Using unique molecular identifiers, the investigators prepared the TCRbeta library. In TCRdb, the PCR reads were re-called with MiXCR into one record per CDR3 protein. The sample lists just over 950,000 distinct CDR3 sequences, around 30% seen once, with roughly 27% in the top ten. The material sequenced was PBMCs, mostly from graft donor cells, taken 360 days after TCRalphabeta/CD19-depleted stem cell transplant. The receptor source for this set is a boy younger than two who had a stem cell transplant for SCID, so the T cells may come from the graft donor.

This clonotype was detected many times. The chain employs TRBV28 and TRBJ1-2; D unclear. Germline CDR1 reads MDHEN; CDR2 reads SYDVKM. This CDR3 has 13 amino acids. V lost 8 bases to trimming and J lost 4 bases, with 14 bases between them. For the CDR3, the DNA is TGTGCCAGCGCCATCATACAAACCTATGGCTACACCTTC. Translated: CASAIIQTYGYTF.

The CDR3 here is CASSQVTRQGRDAYEQYF. The CDR3, as DNA: TGCGCCAGCAGCCAAGTAACAAGACAGGGGAGGGACGCCTACGAGCAGTACTTC. The chain employs TRBV4-1 and TRBJ2-7; D is perhaps TRBD1 (8 bases). Germline V gene data show CDR1 as MGHRA and CDR2 as YSYEKL. V was clipped by 1 base and J by 2 bases, with 21 bases between them. The CDR3 contains 18 residues.

The chain employs TRBV7-8 and TRBJ2-5; 7 bases agree with TRBD1. J was trimmed by 5 bases and V by 6 bases; bases with no gene match: 6. Germline V CDR1 and CDR2: SGHVS, FQNEAQ. The CDR3 spans 13 residues. The CDR3 is CASRGTAPETQYF. The CDR3 coding sequence is TGTGCCAGCAGGGGGACAGCACCGGAGACCCAGTACTTC. The variable domain in full, completed from reference TRBV7-8 and TRBJ2-5, reads GAGVSQSPRYKVAKRGQDVALRCDPISGHVSLFWYQQALGQGPEFLTYFQNEAQLDKSGLPSDRFFAERPEGSVSTLKIQRTQQEDSAVYLCASRGTAPETQYFGPGTRLLVL.

The chain is built from TRBV29-1 and TRBJ1-1, with a weak D call TRBD1 (6 bases). The CDR3 spans 13 residues. Between the trimmed V and J ends, which lost 6 bases and 6 bases, there was a span of 17 bases. Germline lookup yields CDR1 SQVTM and CDR2 ANQGSEA. The CDR3 loop is CSVHRVWAPEAFF. The DNA of the CDR3 is TGCAGCGTCCACAGGGTTTGGGCCCCTGAAGCTTTCTTT.

This clonotype has only a few counts. The chain is built from TRBV20-1 and TRBJ1-1; D not resolved. The CDR3 runs 14 residues. Germline V CDR1 and CDR2: DFQATT, SNEGSKA (reference sequence). The V end was cut by 1 base, the J end by 2 bases, with 11 bases between. CDR3 bases: TGCAGTGCTAGAGTTTTGGACGCTAACACTGAAGCTTTCTTT. Its translation is CSARVLDANTEAFF.

This clonotype was found a few times. V is TRBV25-1 and J is TRBJ2-1; the D is unclear. The V gene lost 2 bases and the J gene lost 6 bases, with 14 bases spanning the gap. Germline V gene lookup returns CDR1 MGHDK and CDR2 SYGVNS. CDR3 size: 15 residues. The CDR3 bases are TGTGCCAGCAGTGAAATGATGGCGTGGGGCAATGAGCAGTTCTTC. It is translated as CASSEMMAWGNEQFF.

This clonotype turned up a few times. The CDR3, as DNA: TGTGCTAGTGGCCGGGACAGGGCCCGAGGGGGGGCCAACGTCCTGACTTTC. It codes for CASGRDRARGGANVLTF. The genes are TRBV12-5 and TRBJ2-6, with 9 nucleotides matching TRBD1. CDR3 length equals 17 residues. Germline-derived CDR1 and CDR2 are LGHNT and FRNRAP. V dropped 6 bases and J dropped 4; count of bases not matched to a gene: 10. Combining the CDR3 with reference TRBV12-5 and TRBJ2-6 gives the whole variable domain DARVTQTPRHKVTEMGQEVTMRCQPILGHNTVFWYRQTMMQGLELLAYFRNRAPLDDSGMPKDRFSAEMPDATLATLKIQPSEPRDSAVYFCASGRDRARGGANVLTFGAGSRLTVL.

This clonotype was observed a handful of times. This chain links TRBV20-1 with TRBJ2-1; D gene uncertain. Looked up from germline, CDR1 is DFQATT and CDR2 is SNEGSKA (reference sequence). V lost 6 bases and J lost 2, with 8 bases in between. The CDR3 sequence is 12 residues long. CDR3 protein: CSAAQTYNEQFF. CDR3 DNA sequence: TGCAGTGCAGCACAGACCTACAATGAGCAGTTCTTC.

This sequence joins TRBV10-2 and TRBJ1-4; no clear D gene. The V end was cut by 7 bases, the J end by 1 base, with 10 bases between. CDR1 WSHSY and CDR2 SAAADI come from the germline V gene. This CDR3 spans 14 amino acids. CDR3 in amino acids: CASTDRETNEKLFF. CDR3 coding DNA: TGCGCCAGCACTGACCGAGAAACTAATGAAAAACTGTTTTTT.

J is TRBJ2-1 and V is TRBV20-1, with 10 bases lining up with TRBD2. V gave up 3 bases and J gave up 3 bases; unmatched junction bases: 5. This CDR3 has 15 residues. From germline, CDR1 is DFQATT and CDR2 SNEGSKA (reference sequence). This chain's CDR3 is CSASSGTSVYNEQFF. Here the CDR3 DNA reads TGCAGTGCTAGCTCCGGGACTAGCGTCTACAATGAGCAGTTCTTC.

This clonotype was detected only a few times. The chain couples TRBV19 to TRBJ1-1; D call uncertain. This CDR3 is built from 12 residues. Deletions cut 3 bases from V and 6 bases from J, with 8 bases between. Germline V gives CDR1 LNHDA, CDR2 SQIVND (reference sequence). Here the CDR3 DNA reads TGTGCCAGTAGTATGGGAAACTCTGAAGCTTTCTTT. It codes for CASSMGNSEAFF.

This clonotype appeared a few times. The CDR3 DNA follows: TGTGCCAGCAGCCAAGATTGGCGTAGCTCCTACAATGAGCAGTTCTTC. It encodes CASSQDWRSSYNEQFF. The chain links TRBV3-1 to TRBJ2-1; D uncertain. There are 16 residues in the CDR3. Germline-derived CDR1 and CDR2 are LGHDT and YNNKEL (reference sequence). Trimming cost V 0 bases and J 0 bases, with 9 bases left between them.

V usage is TRBV3-1 and J usage is TRBJ2-1; D remains ambiguous. Germline V lookup: CDR1 LGHDT, CDR2 YNNKEL (reference sequence). This CDR3 is 16 amino acids long. Trimming shortened V by 0 bases and J by 8 bases, and 17 bases separated the two germline ends. CDR3 nucleotide sequence: TGTGCCAGCAGCCAAGACCTCCTCGGGCTAGTACATGAGCAGTTCTTC. It codes for CASSQDLLGLVHEQFF.

This clonotype was observed a few times. The rearrangement uses TRBV5-1 and TRBJ2-7, with TRBD1 identical over 11 bases. J gave up 4 bases and V 3 bases, and 6 bases lay outside the gene matches. The CDR3 consists of 15 residues. Germline V lookup: CDR1 SGHRS, CDR2 YFSETQ. The CDR3 loop is CASSWGQGVSYEQYF. The CDR3 DNA reads as TGCGCCAGCAGCTGGGGACAGGGGGTTAGTTACGAGCAGTACTTC.

This clonotype was detected a few times. This CDR3 reads CASSPWEATTNEKLFF. CDR3 sequence (DNA): TGTGCCAGCAGCCCATGGGAGGCAACAACTAATGAAAAACTGTTTTTT. The chain uses TRBV11-2 and TRBJ1-4, with D unresolved. V dropped 5 bases and J dropped 0 bases, with 13 bases sitting between them. The CDR3 extends over 16 amino acids. Germline values: CDR1 SGHAT, CDR2 FQNNGV.

The rearrangement uses TRBV5-1 and TRBJ2-3; D possibly corresponds to TRBD2 (7 bases). The CDR3 totals 15 residues. Germline V gives CDR1 SGHRS, CDR2 YFSETQ. V lost 7 bases and J 0 bases, leaving 15 bases between the germline ends. The CDR3 sequence is CASAGGGRSTDTQYF. The CDR3 bases are TGCGCCAGCGCGGGCGGGGGCCGGAGCACAGATACGCAGTATTTT.

The rearrangement uses TRBV3-1 and TRBJ1-1; perhaps TRBD1 as D (5 bases). The germline V gene encodes CDR1 LGHDT and CDR2 YNNKEL (reference sequence). Between the trimmed V and J ends, which lost 0 bases and 3 bases, there was a span of 11 bases. There are 15 residues in the CDR3. DNA for the CDR3: TGTGCCAGCAGCCAAGAAGGTCGGGGGGACACTGAAGCTTTCTTT. As protein: CASSQEGRGDTEAFF.

This clonotype was seen a handful of times. This sequence joins TRBV10-3 and TRBJ2-7; 9 bases match TRBD1. In germline, CDR1 is ENHRY, CDR2 SYGVKD. Trimming at V came to 2 bases and at J to 1 base, leaving 3 bases not matched to a gene. The length of the CDR3 is 15 residues. This CDR3 is CAISERDRVSYEQYF. CDR3 DNA: TGTGCCATCAGTGAGAGGGACAGGGTTTCCTACGAGCAGTACTTC.

The CDR3 nucleotides read TGTGCCAGCAGCCAAGGAGGGTGGCCTAAAAACACTGAAGCTTTCTTT. Its translation is CASSQGGWPKNTEAFF. The gene calls are TRBV4-2 and TRBJ1-1; no definite D call. This CDR3 has 16 amino acids. Germline V gives CDR1 LGHNA, CDR2 YNFKEQ. Deletions cut 1 base from V and 2 bases from J, with 14 bases between.

The chain employs TRBV6-1 and TRBJ1-5; TRBD1 matches at 7 bases. The V segment lost 8 bases and the J segment 3 bases; nucleotides outside the gene matches: 19. This CDR3 is built from 18 residues. Germline V gene data show CDR1 as MNHNS and CDR2 as SASEGT. The CDR3 DNA is TGTGCCAGCGCGAATCAAGGAGGACAGGCGAGAAACAATCAGCCCCAGCATTTT. Translated: CASANQGGQARNNQPQHF.